One sample yielded the 3 T cell receptor beta chains listed below, sequenced in a study of Ad26.COV2.S vaccination and SARS-CoV-2 variants. Sequenced by immunoSEQ multiplex PCR; TCRdb stores in-frame clones only, minus some. The table lists about 330,000 clones, roughly 90% of them singletons. The treatment here: roughly 18 received Ad26.COV2.S at low or high dose, single or two shots; roughly 5 received placebo; per-sample allocation not given. All samples were drawn on day 63, counting from the first vaccine or placebo injection. Source: peripheral blood, taken in a trial of Ad26.COV2.S vaccine versus placebo. The receptor source for this set is a person between 18 and 65 years old who received the Ad26.COV2.S COVID-19 vaccine or a placebo.

This clone was counted between two and nine times. The rearrangement uses TRBV19 and TRBJ1-2; TRBD1 aligns across 7 bases. V gave up 4 bases and J gave up 5 bases; unmatched junction bases: 13. There are 16 residues in the CDR3. CDR1 is LNHDA, CDR2 SQIVND, per germline (reference sequence). CDR3 DNA sequence: TGTGCCAGTAGTAAAAATCCCCGGGACAGCTCTTATGGCTACACCTTC. This encodes CASSKNPRDSSYGYTF.

This clone was detected once. CDR3 residues: CASSPGPRAVGPDTQYF. The CDR3 coding sequence is TGTGCCAGCAGTCCGGGACCGCGAGCGGTGGGTCCAGATACGCAGTATTTT. The chain links TRBV28 to TRBJ2-3; D may match TRBD1 or TRBD2 (5 bases each). Trimming cost V 5 bases and J 4 bases, with 22 bases left between them. Per the germline V gene, CDR1 is MDHEN and CDR2 is SYDVKM. The CDR3 is 17 residues long.

The chain links TRBV4-1 to TRBJ1-5; D gene uncertain. The germline V gene encodes CDR1 MGHRA and CDR2 YSYEKL. Deletions cut 0 bases from V and 0 bases from J, with 12 bases between. CDR3 length equals 17 residues. The CDR3 nucleotides read TGCGCCAGCAGCCAAGAATGGGTCGGGGATAGCAATCAGCCCCAGCATTTT. This translates into CASSQEWVGDSNQPQHF.